The clone carrying this TCR beta chain was detected only a few times. The sample is drawn from a study of blood T cell repertoires in COVID-19. Measured with immunoSEQ multiplex PCR; TCRdb has only the in-frame clones, and not every one. The top ten clones hold around 1.6% of a sample with 250,000 to 400,000 clones, about 91% of them seen once. CDR1 and CDR2 (germline): MRHNA, SNTAGT. The CDR3 length is 14 residues. V dropped 2 bases and J dropped 7; count of bases not matched to a gene: 5. Sequenced material: peripheral blood. This chain links TRBV6-4 with TRBJ2-1; 7 positions match TRBD1. The receptor was derived from a woman aged 30 to 39 with COVID-19, enrolled during active disease. For the CDR3, the DNA is TGTGCCAGCAGTGACGGGGACAGCCATAATGAGCAGTTCTTC. This sequence encodes CASSDGDSHNEQFF.